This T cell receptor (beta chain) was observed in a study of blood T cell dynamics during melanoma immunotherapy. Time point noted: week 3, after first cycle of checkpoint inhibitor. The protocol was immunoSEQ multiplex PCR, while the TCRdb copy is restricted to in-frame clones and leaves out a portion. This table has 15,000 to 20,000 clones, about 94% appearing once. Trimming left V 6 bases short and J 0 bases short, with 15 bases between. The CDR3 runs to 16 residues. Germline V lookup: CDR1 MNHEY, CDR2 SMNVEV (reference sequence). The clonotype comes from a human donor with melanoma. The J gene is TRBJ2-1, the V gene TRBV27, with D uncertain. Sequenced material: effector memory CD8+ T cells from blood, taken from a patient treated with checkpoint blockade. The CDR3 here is CASRDGGRSSYNEQFF. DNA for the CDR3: TGTGCCAGCAGGGACGGCGGACGGAGCTCCTACAATGAGCAGTTCTTC.